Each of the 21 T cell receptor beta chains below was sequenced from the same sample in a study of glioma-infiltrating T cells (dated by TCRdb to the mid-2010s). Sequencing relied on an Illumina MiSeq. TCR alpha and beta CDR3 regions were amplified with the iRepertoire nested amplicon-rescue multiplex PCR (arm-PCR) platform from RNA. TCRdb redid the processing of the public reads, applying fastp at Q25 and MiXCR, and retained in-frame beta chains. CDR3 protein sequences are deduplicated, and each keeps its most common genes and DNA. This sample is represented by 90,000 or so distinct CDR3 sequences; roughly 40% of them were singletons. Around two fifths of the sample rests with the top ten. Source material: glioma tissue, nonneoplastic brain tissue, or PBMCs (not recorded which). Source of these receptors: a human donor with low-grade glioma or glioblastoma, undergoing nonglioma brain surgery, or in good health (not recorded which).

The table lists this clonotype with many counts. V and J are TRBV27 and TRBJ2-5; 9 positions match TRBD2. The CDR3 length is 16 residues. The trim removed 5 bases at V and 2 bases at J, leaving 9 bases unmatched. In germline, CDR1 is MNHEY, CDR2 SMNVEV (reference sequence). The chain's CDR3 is CASSRRLADPQETQYF. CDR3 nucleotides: TGTGCCAGCAGTCGCCGACTAGCGGATCCGCAAGAGACCCAGTACTTC.

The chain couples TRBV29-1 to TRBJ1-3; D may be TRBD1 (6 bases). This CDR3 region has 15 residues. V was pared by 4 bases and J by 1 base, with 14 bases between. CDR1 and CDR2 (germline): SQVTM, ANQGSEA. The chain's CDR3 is CSVATGPTSGNTIYF. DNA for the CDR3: TGCAGCGTTGCTACAGGGCCGACATCTGGAAACACCATATATTTT. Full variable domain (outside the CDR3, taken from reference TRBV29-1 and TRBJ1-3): SAVISQKPSRDICQRGTSLTIQCQVDSQVTMMFWYRQQPGQSLTLIATANQGSEATYESGFVIDKFPISRPNLTFSTLTVSNMSPEDSSIYLCSVATGPTSGNTIYFGEGSWLTVV.

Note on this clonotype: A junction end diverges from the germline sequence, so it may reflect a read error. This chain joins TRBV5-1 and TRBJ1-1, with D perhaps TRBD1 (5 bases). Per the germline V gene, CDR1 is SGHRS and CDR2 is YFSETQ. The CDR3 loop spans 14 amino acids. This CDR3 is CASGLLSGGTEAFF. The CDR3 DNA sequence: TGCGCCAGCGGCTTGTTATCCGGGGGCACTGAAGCTTTCTTT.

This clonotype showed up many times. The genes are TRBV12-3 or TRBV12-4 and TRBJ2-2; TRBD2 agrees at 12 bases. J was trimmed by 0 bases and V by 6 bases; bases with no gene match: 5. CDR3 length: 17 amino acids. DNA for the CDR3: TGTGCCAGCAGCCCTGGACTAGCGGGAACGAACACCGGGGAGCTGTTTTTT. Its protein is CASSPGLAGTNTGELFF.

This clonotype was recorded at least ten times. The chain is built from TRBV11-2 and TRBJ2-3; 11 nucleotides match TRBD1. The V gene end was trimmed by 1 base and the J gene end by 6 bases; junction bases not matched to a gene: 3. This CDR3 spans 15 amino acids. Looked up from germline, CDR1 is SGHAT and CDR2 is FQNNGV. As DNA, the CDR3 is TGTGCCAGCAGCTTAGTTGGACAGGGGGCCGATACGCAGTATTTT. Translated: CASSLVGQGADTQYF.

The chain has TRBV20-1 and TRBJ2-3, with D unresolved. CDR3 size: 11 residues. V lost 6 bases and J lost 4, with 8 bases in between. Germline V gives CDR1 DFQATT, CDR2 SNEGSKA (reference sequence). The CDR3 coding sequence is TGCAGTGCCATTGGGGCAGATACGCAGTATTTT. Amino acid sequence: CSAIGADTQYF.

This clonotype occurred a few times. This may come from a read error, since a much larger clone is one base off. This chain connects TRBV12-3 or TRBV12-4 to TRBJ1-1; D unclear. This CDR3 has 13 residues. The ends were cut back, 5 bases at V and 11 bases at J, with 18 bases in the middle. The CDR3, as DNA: TGTGCCAGCAGTCCTATCCCGGTCGGGGAGGCTTTCTTT. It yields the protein CASSPIPVGEAFF.

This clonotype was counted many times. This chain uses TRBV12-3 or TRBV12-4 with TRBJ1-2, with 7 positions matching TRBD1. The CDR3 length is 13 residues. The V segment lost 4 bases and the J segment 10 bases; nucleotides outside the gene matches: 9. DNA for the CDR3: TGTGCCAGCAGTTCGTGGACAGGTGGTGACTACACCTTC. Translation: CASSSWTGGDYTF.

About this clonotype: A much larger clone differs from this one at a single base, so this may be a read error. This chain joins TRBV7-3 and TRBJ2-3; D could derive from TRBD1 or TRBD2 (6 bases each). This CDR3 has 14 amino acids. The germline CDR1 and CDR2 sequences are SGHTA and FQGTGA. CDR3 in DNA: TGTGCCAGCGGTCACGGGGGCCTCACAGGTACGCAGTATTTT. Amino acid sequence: CASGHGGLTGTQYF.

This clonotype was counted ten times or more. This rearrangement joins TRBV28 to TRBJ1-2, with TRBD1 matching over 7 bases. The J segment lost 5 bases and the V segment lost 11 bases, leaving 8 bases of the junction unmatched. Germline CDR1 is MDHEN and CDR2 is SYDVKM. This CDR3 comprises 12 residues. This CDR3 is CAWGGQFYGYTF. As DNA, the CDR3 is TGTGCCTGGGGGGGACAGTTTTATGGCTACACCTTC.

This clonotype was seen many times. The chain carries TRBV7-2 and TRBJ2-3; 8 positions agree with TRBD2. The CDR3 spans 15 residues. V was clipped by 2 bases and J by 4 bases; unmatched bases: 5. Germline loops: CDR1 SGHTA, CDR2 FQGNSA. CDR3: CASSLSGSRPDTQYF. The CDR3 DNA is TGTGCCAGCAGCTTAAGCGGGAGTCGGCCAGATACGCAGTATTTT.

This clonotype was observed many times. Written as DNA, the CDR3 is TGTGCCAGCTCACCGAAAGAGTACACCGGGGAGCTGTTTTTT. It is translated as CASSPKEYTGELFF. J is TRBJ2-2 and V is TRBV18; no reliable D call. This CDR3 is 14 amino acids long. V was cut by 3 bases and J by 3 bases, with 8 bases left in between. CDR1 is KGHSH, CDR2 LQKENI, per germline.

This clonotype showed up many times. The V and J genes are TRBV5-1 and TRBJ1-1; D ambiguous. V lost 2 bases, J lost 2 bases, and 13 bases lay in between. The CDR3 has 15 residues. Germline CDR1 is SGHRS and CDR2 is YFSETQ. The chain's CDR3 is CASSFYGPGNTEAFF. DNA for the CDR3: TGCGCCAGCAGCTTTTACGGCCCGGGAAACACTGAAGCTTTCTTT.

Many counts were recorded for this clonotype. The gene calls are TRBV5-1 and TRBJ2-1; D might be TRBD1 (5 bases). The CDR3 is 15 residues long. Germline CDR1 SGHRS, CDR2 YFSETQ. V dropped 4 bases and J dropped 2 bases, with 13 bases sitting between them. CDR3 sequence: CASSLQGNPYNEQFF. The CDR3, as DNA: TGCGCCAGCAGCCTTCAGGGTAACCCCTACAATGAGCAGTTCTTC.

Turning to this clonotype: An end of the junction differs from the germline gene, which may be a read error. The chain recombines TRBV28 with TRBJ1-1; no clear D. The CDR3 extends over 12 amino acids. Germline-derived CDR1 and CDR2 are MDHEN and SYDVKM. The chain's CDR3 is CTSSPPVGESFF. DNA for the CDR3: TGTACCAGCAGCCCCCCTGTCGGTGAATCTTTCTTT.

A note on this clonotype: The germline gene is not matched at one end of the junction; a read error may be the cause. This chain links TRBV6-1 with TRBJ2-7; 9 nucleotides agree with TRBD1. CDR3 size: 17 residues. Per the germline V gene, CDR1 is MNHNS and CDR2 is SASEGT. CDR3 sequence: CDSSPRGGTGTMYEQYF. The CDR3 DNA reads TGTGACAGCAGCCCACGAGGCGGGACAGGGACCATGTACGAGCAGTACTTC.

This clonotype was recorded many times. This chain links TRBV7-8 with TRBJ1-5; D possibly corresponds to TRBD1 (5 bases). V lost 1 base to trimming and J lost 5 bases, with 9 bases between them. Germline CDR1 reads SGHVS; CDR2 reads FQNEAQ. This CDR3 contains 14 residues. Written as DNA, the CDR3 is TGTGCCAGCAGCTTAGGACAGCGCGATCAGCCCCAGCATTTT. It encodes CASSLGQRDQPQHF.

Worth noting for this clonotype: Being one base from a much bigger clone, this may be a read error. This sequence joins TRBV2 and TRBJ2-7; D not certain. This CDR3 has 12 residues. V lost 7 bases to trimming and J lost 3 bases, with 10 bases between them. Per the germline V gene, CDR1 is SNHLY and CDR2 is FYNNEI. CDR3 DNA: TGTGCCAGCACCGAAGAGGACTACGAGCAGTACTTC. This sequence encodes CASTEEDYEQYF.

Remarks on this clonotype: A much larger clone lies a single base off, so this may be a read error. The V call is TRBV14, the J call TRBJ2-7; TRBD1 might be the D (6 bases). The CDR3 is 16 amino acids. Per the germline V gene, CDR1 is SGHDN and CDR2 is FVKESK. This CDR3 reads CANSLKDSKPYLEQYF. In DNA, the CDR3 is TGTGCCAACAGCCTCAAGGACAGTAAGCCTTACCTGGAGCAGTACTTC.

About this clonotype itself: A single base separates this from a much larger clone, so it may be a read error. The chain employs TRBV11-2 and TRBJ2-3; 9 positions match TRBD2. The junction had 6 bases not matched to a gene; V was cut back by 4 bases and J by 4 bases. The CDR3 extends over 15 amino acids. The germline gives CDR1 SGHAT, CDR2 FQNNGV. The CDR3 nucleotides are TGTGCCAGCAGCTCAGCAGCGGGGGGCCCAGATACGCAGTATTTT. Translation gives CASSSAAGGPDTQYF. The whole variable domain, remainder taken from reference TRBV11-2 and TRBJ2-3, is EAGVAQSPRYKIIEKRQSVAFWCNPISGHATLYWYQQILGQGPKLLIQFQNNGVVDDSQLPKDRFSAERLKGVDSTLKIQPAKLEDSAVYLCASSSAAGGPDTQYFGPGTRLTVL.

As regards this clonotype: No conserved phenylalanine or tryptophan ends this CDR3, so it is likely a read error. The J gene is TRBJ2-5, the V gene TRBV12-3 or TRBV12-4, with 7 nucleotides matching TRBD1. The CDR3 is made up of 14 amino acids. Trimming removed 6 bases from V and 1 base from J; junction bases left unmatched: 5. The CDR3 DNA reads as TGTGCCAGCAGAACCGGGACAGTCCAAGAGACCCAGTACTAC. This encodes CASRTGTVQETQYY.